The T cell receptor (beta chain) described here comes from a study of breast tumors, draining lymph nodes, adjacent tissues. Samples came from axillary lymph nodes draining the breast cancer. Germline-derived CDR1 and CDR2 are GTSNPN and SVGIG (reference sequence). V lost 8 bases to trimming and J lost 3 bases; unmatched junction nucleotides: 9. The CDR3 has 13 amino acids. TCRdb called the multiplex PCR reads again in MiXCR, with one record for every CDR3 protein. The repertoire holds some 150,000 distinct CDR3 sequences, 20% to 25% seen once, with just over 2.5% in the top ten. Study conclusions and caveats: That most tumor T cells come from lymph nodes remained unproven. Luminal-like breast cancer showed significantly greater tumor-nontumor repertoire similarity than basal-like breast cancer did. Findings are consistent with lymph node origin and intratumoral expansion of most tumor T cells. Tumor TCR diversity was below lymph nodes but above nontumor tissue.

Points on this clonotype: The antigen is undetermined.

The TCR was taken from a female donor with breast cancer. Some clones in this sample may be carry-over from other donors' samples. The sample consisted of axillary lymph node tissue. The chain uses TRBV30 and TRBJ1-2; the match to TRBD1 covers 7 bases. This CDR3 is CARSQGRDYGYTF. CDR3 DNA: TGTGCCCGGTCACAGGGGAGGGACTATGGCTACACCTTC.